This T cell receptor (beta chain) was sequenced in a study of control samples from healthy donors and cancer patients (dated by TCRdb to the early 2020s). Library preparation was by the immunoSEQ multiplex PCR assay. Sourced from immuneACCESS, this table was stored by TCRdb with only in-frame sequences that have V and J called. A share of the clones is absent; for the studies checked, an unresolved V gene accounts for under half, and the remainder has no known explanation. In all, the sample holds 120,000 to 150,000 clones, and under 95% of those were seen once. The ten largest clones take up 4.5% to 6% of the sample. Including cysteine and phenylalanine, the CDR3 has 14 amino acids. Only CDR3 DNA remains: 42 bases, in frame from the first base. As encoded in the germline V gene, CDR1 is SQVTM while CDR2 is ANQGSEA. V loses 4 bases, J loses 6 bases, and the germline ends lie 15 bases apart. This clone came up once. It has no known antigen specificity. No base-level quality is on record; no much larger clone is a single base apart.

This receptor was identified in a man between 18 and 29 years old in good health. Sequencing was performed on blood. This chain joins TRBV29-1 to TRBJ2-2, with an unclear D gene assignment. The DNA sequence is as follows: TGCAGCGTTGGTGGCGGAACACCGGCCGGGGAGCTGTTTTTT. It specifies CSVGGGTPAGELFF.